This T cell receptor (beta chain) was retrieved from a study of T cells in narcolepsy. Method: immunoSEQ multiplex PCR; TCRdb's copy keeps in-frame clones and lacks some. This sample carries roughly 24,000 clones, approximately 80% of them seen once, and the ten largest clones take around 3.9%. This clone was seen once. Germline CDR1 SSHAT, CDR2 FNYEAQ (reference sequence). The CDR3 loop spans 13 amino acids. V shed 5 bases and J shed 4 bases, with 11 bases lying between them. The V and J genes are TRBV7-7 and TRBJ2-5, with D possibly TRBD2 on 5 matching bases. This sequence originates from a human donor in good health. Input material: memory (CD45RA-) CD4+ T cells from blood. The CDR3: CASSPDWGETQYF. The CDR3 DNA reads TGTGCCAGCAGCCCGGACTGGGGAGAGACCCAGTACTTC.